These 20 T cell receptor beta chains share one sample of origin, sequenced in a study of shared clonotypes between healthy human individuals. Produced via immunoSEQ multiplex PCR; TCRdb's table is partial and in-frame only. The data hold roughly 2.5 million clones, with around 90% observed a single time. The sequenced sample was naive CD4+ T cells sorted from blood. Sample subset: CD45RA+ positively selected. The source is a young man in good health.

The CDR3: CASRSTGIQETQYF. The CDR3 nucleotides are TGTGCCAGCAGATCGACAGGTATCCAAGAGACCCAGTACTTC. The chain has TRBV2 and TRBJ2-5, with D perhaps matching TRBD1 (6 bases). This CDR3 region has 14 residues. Germline V CDR1 and CDR2: SNHLY, FYNNEI. V lost 6 bases and J 1 base, leaving 12 bases between the germline ends.

The genes are TRBV30 and TRBJ2-1, with D perhaps matching TRBD1 or TRBD2 (5 bases each). Trimming shortened V by 2 bases and J by 6 bases, and 14 bases separated the two germline ends. This CDR3 comprises 14 residues. In germline, CDR1 is GTSNPN, CDR2 SVGIG (reference sequence). The DNA for the CDR3 is TGTGCCTGGAGTCGGGGCACGAGGGGCAATGAGCAGTTCTTC. This gives the protein CAWSRGTRGNEQFF.

The V call is TRBV10-3, the J call TRBJ1-3; no clear D gene. Per germline, CDR1 ENHRY and CDR2 SYGVKD. There are 14 residues in the CDR3. The V end lost 7 bases, the J end lost 4 bases, and 14 bases lay between the germline ends. CDR3: CAITGSGTGNTIYF. The CDR3 bases are TGTGCCATCACGGGCAGCGGCACGGGAAACACCATATATTTT.

This chain joins TRBV21-1 and TRBJ2-4. TRBV21-1 is a listed pseudogene. This CDR3 comprises 17 residues. CDR3 sequence: CASSKFGTPRAKNIQYF. The CDR3, as DNA: TGTGCCAGCAGCAAATTTGGGACCCCCCGGGCCAAAAACATTCAGTACTTC.

V is TRBV10-3 and J is TRBJ1-4, with D uncertain. Germline assignment: CDR1 ENHRY and CDR2 SYGVKD. This CDR3 has 13 amino acids. Between the trimmed V and J ends, which lost 3 bases and 7 bases, there was a span of 9 bases. CDR3 bases: TGTGCCATCAGTGACCTCATTGGTGAAAAACTGTTTTTT. Protein product: CAISDLIGEKLFF.

This chain links TRBV11-2 with TRBJ1-1; 12 bases are shared with TRBD1. This CDR3 spans 17 amino acids. The germline V gene encodes CDR1 SGHAT and CDR2 FQNNGV. The junction had 14 bases not matched to a gene; V was cut back by 9 bases and J by 3 bases. The CDR3 loop reads CASKRGQGARVDTEAFF. Written as DNA, the CDR3 is TGTGCCAGTAAAAGGGGACAGGGGGCCCGAGTGGACACTGAAGCTTTCTTT.

The rearrangement joins TRBV6-6 to TRBJ1-4; D uncertain. CDR1 MNHNY and CDR2 SVGAGI come from the germline V gene (reference sequence). This CDR3 spans 13 amino acids. V shed 11 bases and J shed 5 bases, with 15 bases lying between them. This CDR3 is CAGQRGSNEKLFF. DNA of the CDR3: TGTGCCGGTCAACGGGGATCCAATGAAAAACTGTTTTTT.

The V and J genes are TRBV28 and TRBJ1-1, with D tentatively TRBD1 (5 bases). The ends were cut back, 3 bases at V and 3 bases at J, with 20 bases in the middle. CDR3 length: 17 amino acids. Germline lookup yields CDR1 MDHEN and CDR2 SYDVKM. The CDR3 sequence: CASSLNSPGQVDTEAFF. CDR3 DNA: TGTGCCAGCAGTTTGAATAGTCCAGGGCAGGTGGACACTGAAGCTTTCTTT.

This sequence joins TRBV7-2 and TRBJ2-3; 9 bases agree with TRBD1. CDR3 size: 18 residues. Germline V CDR1 and CDR2: SGHTA, FQGNSA. With V trimmed by 5 bases and J by 4 bases, 16 bases remained unmatched. In nucleotides, the CDR3 is TGTGCCAGCAGCGTAATCATAGGGACAGGGATTTCTCCAGATACGCAGTATTTT. Translated: CASSVIIGTGISPDTQYF.

V usage is TRBV25-1 and J usage is TRBJ2-5, with 8 bases that match TRBD2. The CDR3 runs 16 residues. CDR1 and CDR2 (germline): MGHDK, SYGVNS. With V trimmed by 3 bases and J by 1 base, 7 bases remained unmatched. This CDR3 is CASSEFSSGTQETQYF. CDR3 coding DNA: TGTGCCAGCAGTGAGTTCAGTAGCGGGACCCAAGAGACCCAGTACTTC. Combining the CDR3 with reference TRBV25-1 and TRBJ2-5 gives the whole variable domain EADIYQTPRYLVIGTGKKITLECSQTMGHDKMYWYQQDPGMELHLIHYSYGVNSTEKGDLSSESTVSRIRTEHFPLTLESARPSHTSQYLCASSEFSSGTQETQYFGPGTRLLVL.

This clone occurred once. The chain recombines TRBV12-5 with TRBJ2-2; 13 nucleotides align to TRBD2. CDR3 length: 21 residues. Germline trimming cut 4 bases from V and 1 base from J; bases unmatched to any gene: 15. Germline lookup yields CDR1 LGHNT and CDR2 FRNRAP. CDR3 sequence (DNA): TGTGCTAGTGGTTCGAAGGCGGGGGGACTAGCGGGACCTTTGAACACCGGGGAGCTGTTTTTT. It is translated as CASGSKAGGLAGPLNTGELFF.

This rearrangement joins TRBV18 to TRBJ2-3; 8 positions match TRBD2. The CDR3 sequence is 16 residues long. Germline CDR1 and CDR2: KGHSH and LQKENI. Germline trimming cut 6 bases from V and 0 bases from J; bases unmatched to any gene: 8. CDR3 nucleotide sequence: TGTGCCAGCTCCAAACGGCCTAGCGGGAGCACAGATACGCAGTATTTT. Translating gives CASSKRPSGSTDTQYF.

The rearrangement uses TRBV6-5 and TRBJ1-1, with D uncertain. CDR1 and CDR2 from the germline V gene are MNHEY and SVGAGI. There are 14 residues in the CDR3. V lost 6 bases and J lost 3, with 14 bases in between. The CDR3 DNA is TGTGCCAGCAGATACACCACGCTTGACACTGAAGCTTTCTTT. Its translation: CASRYTTLDTEAFF.

The V call is TRBV18, the J call TRBJ2-7; 7 nucleotides agree with TRBD2. CDR1 is KGHSH and CDR2 is LQKENI in the germline V gene. This CDR3 is built from 14 residues. The junction had 9 bases not matched to a gene; V was cut back by 3 bases and J by 7 bases. The CDR3 DNA follows: TGTGCCAGCTCACCGAGGGGCGGGAGAGAAGAGCAGTACTTC. Translated, it gives CASSPRGGREEQYF.

The rearrangement joins TRBV6-5 to TRBJ1-1; maybe TRBD1 (5 bases). The germline CDR1 and CDR2 sequences are MNHEY and SVGAGI. Between the trimmed V and J ends, which lost 2 bases and 11 bases, there was a span of 21 bases. There are 15 residues in the CDR3. CDR3 nucleotide sequence: TGTGCCAGCAGTTACGAACTTCCCCCCGGGGGAGAGGCTTTCTTT. Amino acid sequence: CASSYELPPGGEAFF.

V usage is TRBV19 and J usage is TRBJ2-4; D gene uncertain. V was cut by 3 bases and J by 5 bases, with 8 bases left in between. Germline V CDR1 and CDR2: LNHDA, SQIVND (reference sequence). The CDR3 covers 13 residues. CDR3 coding DNA: TGTGCCAGTAGTATGCGGCAGCAAAACATTCAGTACTTC. Residues: CASSMRQQNIQYF.

The V call is TRBV5-1, the J call TRBJ2-5; 8 bases fit TRBD2. The CDR3 consists of 14 residues. The V and J ends lost 4 bases and 7 bases, in that order; junction bases with no gene match: 9. The germline V gene has CDR1 SGHRS and CDR2 YFSETQ. The chain's CDR3 is CASSLGLEKVTQYF. The CDR3 DNA sequence: TGCGCCAGCAGCCTGGGACTAGAAAAGGTGACCCAGTACTTC.

With regard to this clone: Germline and junction disagree at one end, which may indicate a read error. The chain carries TRBV7-7 and TRBJ2-5; the D gene is possibly TRBD1 (6 bases). The CDR3 is 14 residues long. Germline V gives CDR1 SSHAT, CDR2 FNYEAQ (reference sequence). The CDR3 coding sequence is TGTGCTAGCAGCTTAGTCTCAGGGGTTGAGACCCAGTACTTC. Protein product: CASSLVSGVETQYF.

The chain employs TRBV5-6 and TRBJ2-5, with D unclear. The J call may be faulty, since TRBJ2-7 better matches the DNA end. Germline V gene data show CDR1 as SGHDT and CDR2 as YYEEEE. The CDR3 has 15 amino acids. CDR3 region: CASSLGPGVTGEQYF. DNA for the CDR3: TGTGCCAGCAGCTTGGGCCCTGGGGTTACTGGCGAGCAGTACTTC.

V and J are TRBV6-1 and TRBJ1-4, with D unclear. The CDR3 spans 17 residues. V was clipped by 0 bases and J by 0 bases, with 11 bases between them. Germline assignment: CDR1 MNHNS and CDR2 SASEGT. In DNA form, the CDR3 reads TGTGCCAGCAGTGAAGCGCTTCGGACGGCAACTAATGAAAAACTGTTTTTT. It specifies CASSEALRTATNEKLFF.